Here is one T cell receptor (beta chain) with its context. Its antigen is currently unknown. This sample was included in a study of identifying expanded T cells in peripheral blood. The study, taken as a whole, reports: Clone count variance between approximately two-week samples rose with total template count.

The V and J ends lost 0 bases and 14 bases, in that order; junction bases with no gene match: 6. This CDR3 region has 14 residues. Germline values: CDR1 SGHDT, CDR2 YYEEEE. Produced via immunoSEQ multiplex PCR; TCRdb's table is partial and in-frame only. The sample carries 60,000 or so clones, over 75% recorded once. The chain recombines TRBV5-6 with TRBJ1-6; 9 positions agree with TRBD1. Sequencing was carried out using blood. The clonotype was recovered from a person aged 18-70 years in good health. The CDR3 reads CASSLGQGVDSLHF. CDR3 DNA: TGTGCCAGCAGCTTGGGACAGGGGGTAGACTCCCTCCACTTT.